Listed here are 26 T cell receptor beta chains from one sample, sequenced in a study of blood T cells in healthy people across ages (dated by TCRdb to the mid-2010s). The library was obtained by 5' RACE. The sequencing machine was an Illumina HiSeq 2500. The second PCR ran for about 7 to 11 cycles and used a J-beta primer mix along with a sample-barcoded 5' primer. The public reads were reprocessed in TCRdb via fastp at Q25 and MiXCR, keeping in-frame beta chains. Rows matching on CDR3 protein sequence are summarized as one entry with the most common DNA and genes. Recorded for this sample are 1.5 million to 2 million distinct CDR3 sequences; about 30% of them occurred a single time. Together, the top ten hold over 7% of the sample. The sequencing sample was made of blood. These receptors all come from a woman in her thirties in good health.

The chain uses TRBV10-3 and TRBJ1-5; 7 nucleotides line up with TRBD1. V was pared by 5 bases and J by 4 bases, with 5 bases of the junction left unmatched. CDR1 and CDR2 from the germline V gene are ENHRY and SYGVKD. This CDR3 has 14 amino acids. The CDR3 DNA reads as TGTGCCATCAGTCCAGACAGGGAGAATCAGCCCCAGCATTTT. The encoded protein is CAISPDRENQPQHF.

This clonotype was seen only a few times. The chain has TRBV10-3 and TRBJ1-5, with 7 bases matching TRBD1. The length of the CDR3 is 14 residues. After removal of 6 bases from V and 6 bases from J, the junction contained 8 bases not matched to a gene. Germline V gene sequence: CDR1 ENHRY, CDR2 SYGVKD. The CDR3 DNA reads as TGTGCCATCAGGCCCGAGGGGGCGGGTCAGCCCCAGCATTTT. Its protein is CAIRPEGAGQPQHF.

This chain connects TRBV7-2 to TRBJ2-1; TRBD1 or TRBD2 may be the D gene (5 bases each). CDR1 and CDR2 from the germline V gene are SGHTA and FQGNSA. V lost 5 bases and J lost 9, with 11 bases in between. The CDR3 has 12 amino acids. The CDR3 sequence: CASSRVGVEQFF. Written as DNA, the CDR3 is TGTGCCAGCAGCCGGGTGGGGGTTGAGCAGTTCTTC.

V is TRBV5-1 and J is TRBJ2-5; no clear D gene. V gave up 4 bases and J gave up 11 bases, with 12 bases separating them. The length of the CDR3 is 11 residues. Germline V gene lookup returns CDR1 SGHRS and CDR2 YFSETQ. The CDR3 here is CASSIAGEQYF. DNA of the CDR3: TGCGCCAGCAGCATCGCTGGAGAGCAGTACTTC.

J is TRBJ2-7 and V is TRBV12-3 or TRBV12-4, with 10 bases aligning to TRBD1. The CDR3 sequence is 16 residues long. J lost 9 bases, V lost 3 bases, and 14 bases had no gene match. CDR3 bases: TGTGCCAGCAGTTTCTCCACCGGGACAGGGGATACGAGGCAGTACTTC. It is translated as CASSFSTGTGDTRQYF.

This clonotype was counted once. The CDR3 sequence: CAWSTDGFSYEQYF. The CDR3 DNA sequence: TGTGCCTGGAGTACTGACGGGTTCTCCTACGAGCAGTACTTC. The V call is TRBV30, the J call TRBJ2-7; D is undetermined. The CDR3 runs to 14 residues. Germline CDR1 GTSNPN, CDR2 SVGIG (reference sequence). V was clipped by 2 bases and J by 0 bases, with 11 bases between them.

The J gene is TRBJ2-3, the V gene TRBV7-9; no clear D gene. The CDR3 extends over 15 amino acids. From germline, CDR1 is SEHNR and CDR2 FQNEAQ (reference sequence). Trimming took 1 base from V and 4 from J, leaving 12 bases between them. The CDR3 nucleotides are TGTGCCAGCAGCTTAGTGAGTGGCCGGGCAGATACGCAGTATTTT. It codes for CASSLVSGRADTQYF. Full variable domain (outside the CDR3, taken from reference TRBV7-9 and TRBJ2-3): DTGVSQNPRHKITKRGQNVTFRCDPISEHNRLYWYRQTLGQGPEFLTYFQNEAQLEKSRLLSDRFSAERPKGSFSTLEIQRTEQGDSAMYLCASSLVSGRADTQYFGPGTRLTVL.

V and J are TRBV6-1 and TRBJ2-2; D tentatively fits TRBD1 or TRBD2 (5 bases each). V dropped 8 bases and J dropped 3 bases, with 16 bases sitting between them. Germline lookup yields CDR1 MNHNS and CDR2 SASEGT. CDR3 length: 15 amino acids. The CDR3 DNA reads TGTGCCAGCTCTTATAGGGGACGGTACACCGGGGAGCTGTTTTTT. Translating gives CASSYRGRYTGELFF.

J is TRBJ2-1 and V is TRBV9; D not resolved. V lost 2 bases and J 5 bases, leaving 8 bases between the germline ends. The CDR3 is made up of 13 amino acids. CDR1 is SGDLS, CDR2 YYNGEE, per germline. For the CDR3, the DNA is TGTGCCAGCAGCGTTTCAGACGACAATGAGCAGTTCTTC. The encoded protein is CASSVSDDNEQFF.

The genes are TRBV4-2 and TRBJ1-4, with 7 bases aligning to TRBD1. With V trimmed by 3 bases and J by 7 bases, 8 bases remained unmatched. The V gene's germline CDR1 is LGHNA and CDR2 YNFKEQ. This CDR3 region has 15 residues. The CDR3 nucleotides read TGTGCCAGCAGCCAGAGAGGGGGCGGTGGTGAAAAACTGTTTTTT. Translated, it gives CASSQRGGGGEKLFF.

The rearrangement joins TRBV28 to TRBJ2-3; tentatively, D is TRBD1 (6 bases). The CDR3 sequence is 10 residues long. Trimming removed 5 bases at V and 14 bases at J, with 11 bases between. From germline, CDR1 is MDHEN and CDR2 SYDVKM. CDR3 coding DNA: TGTGCCAGCAGTAGGACAGCCCGGTATTTT. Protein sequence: CASSRTARYF.

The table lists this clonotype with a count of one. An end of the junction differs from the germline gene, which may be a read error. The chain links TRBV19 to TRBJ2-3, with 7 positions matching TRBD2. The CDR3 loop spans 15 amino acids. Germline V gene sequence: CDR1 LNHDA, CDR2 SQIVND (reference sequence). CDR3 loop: CASSETREWGDAQYF. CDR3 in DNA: TGTGCCAGTAGTGAGACGCGGGAGTGGGGAGATGCGCAGTATTTT.

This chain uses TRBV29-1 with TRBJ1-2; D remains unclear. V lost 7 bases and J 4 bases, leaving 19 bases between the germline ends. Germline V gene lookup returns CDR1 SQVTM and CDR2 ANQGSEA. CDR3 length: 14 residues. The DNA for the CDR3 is TGCAGCGCACAAGGCGGCCAATCGGGCTATGGCTACACCTTC. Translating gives CSAQGGQSGYGYTF.

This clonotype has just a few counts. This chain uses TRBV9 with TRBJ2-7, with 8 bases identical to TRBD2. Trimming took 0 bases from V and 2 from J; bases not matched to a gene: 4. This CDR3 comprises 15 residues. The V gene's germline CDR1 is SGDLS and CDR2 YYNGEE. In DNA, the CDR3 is TGTGCCAGCAGCGTAGAGGGTAGCGGGGCCTACGAGCAGTACTTC. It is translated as CASSVEGSGAYEQYF.

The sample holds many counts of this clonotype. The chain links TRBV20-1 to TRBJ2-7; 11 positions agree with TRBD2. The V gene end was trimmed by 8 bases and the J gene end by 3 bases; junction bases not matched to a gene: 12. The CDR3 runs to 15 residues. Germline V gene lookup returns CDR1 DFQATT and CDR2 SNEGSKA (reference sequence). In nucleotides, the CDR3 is TGCAGTTACCTACAGGGGACTAGCGGTAGCTACGAGCAGTACTTC. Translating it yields CSYLQGTSGSYEQYF.

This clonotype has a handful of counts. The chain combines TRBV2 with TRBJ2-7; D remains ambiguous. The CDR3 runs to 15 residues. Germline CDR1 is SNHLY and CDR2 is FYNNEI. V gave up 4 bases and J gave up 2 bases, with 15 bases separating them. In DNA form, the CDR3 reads TGTGCCAGCAGTGGGTTTTTGGACGGCCCCTACGAGCAGTACTTC. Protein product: CASSGFLDGPYEQYF.

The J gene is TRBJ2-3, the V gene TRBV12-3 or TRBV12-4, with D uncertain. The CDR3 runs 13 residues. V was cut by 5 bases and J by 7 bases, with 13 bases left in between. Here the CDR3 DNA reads TGTGCCAGCAGTCCCCCGTGGGCAAATACGCAGTATTTT. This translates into CASSPPWANTQYF.

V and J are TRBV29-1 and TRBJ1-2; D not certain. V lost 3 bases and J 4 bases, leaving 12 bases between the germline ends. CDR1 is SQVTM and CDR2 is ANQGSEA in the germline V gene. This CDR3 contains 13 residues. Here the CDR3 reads CSVDFEGLYGYTF. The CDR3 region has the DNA TGCAGCGTTGACTTTGAGGGCCTCTATGGCTACACCTTC.

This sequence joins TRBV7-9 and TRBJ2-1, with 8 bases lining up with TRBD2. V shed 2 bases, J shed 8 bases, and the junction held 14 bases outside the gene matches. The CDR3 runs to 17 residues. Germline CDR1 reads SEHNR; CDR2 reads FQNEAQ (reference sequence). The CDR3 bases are TGTGCCAGCAGCTTAAGACCGGCGGGAGGACCCTCGGATGAGCAGTTCTTC. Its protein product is CASSLRPAGGPSDEQFF.

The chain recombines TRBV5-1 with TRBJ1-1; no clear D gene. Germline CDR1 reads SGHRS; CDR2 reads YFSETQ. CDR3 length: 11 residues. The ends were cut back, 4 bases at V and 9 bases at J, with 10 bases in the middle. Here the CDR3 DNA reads TGCGCCAGCAGCGGGAAGGACCAAGCTTTCTTT. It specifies CASSGKDQAFF.

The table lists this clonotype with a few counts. The CDR3, as DNA: TGCAGTGCTAGAGAAATTCGACAGCCAAACACTGAAGCTTTCTTT. It translates to CSAREIRQPNTEAFF. V is TRBV20-1 and J is TRBJ1-1; weak D call: TRBD1 (5 bases). V was shortened by 0 bases and J by 2 bases, with 13 bases between the two germline ends. The CDR3 sequence is 15 residues long. Germline V CDR1 and CDR2: DFQATT, SNEGSKA (reference sequence).

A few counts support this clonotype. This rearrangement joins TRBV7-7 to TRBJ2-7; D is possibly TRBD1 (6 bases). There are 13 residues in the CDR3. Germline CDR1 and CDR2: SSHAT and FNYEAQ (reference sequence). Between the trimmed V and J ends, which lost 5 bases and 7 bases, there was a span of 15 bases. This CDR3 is CASSREQGGEQYF. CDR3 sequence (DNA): TGTGCCAGCAGCCGGGAACAGGGTGGAGAGCAGTACTTC.

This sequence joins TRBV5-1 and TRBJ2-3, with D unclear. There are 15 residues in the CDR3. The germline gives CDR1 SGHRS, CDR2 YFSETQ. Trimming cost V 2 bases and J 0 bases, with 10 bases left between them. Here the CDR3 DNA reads TGCGCCAGCAGCTTAGTTCCGACTAGCACAGATACGCAGTATTTT. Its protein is CASSLVPTSTDTQYF.

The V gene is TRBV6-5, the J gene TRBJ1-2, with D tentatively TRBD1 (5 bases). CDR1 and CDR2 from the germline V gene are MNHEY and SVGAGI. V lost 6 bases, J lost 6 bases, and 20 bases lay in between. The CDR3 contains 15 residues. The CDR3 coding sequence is TGTGCCAGCAGGGTAATAGACAGTTTAACCGATGGCTACACCTTC. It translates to CASRVIDSLTDGYTF.

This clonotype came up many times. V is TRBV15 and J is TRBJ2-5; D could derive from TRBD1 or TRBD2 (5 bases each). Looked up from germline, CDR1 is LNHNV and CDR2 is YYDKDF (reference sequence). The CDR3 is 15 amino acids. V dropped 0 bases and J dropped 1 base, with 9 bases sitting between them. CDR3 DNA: TGTGCCACCAGCAGAGATCGAGGGACCCAAGAGACCCAGTACTTC. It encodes CATSRDRGTQETQYF.

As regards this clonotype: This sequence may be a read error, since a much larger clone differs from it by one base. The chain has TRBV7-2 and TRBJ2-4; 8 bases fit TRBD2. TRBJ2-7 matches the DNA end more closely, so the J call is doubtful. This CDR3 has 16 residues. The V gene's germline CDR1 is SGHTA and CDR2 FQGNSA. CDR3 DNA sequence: TGTGCCGGCAGCTTAGTCTCCAGCGGGAGCCCTTACGAGCAGTACTTC. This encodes CAGSLVSSGSPYEQYF.